A single sample is the source of the 19 T cell receptor beta chains below, sequenced in a study of cytotoxic CD8 clonotypes in ibrutinib-treated CLL. TCRdb keeps only in-frame clones here, not all; method: immunoSEQ multiplex PCR. This sample has 300,000 to 350,000 clones, with roughly 80% found just once. Sample: PBMCs, taken before ibrutinib treatment. The receptors stem from a human donor with chronic lymphocytic leukemia.

About this clone itself: The sample carries other DNA sequences with the same CDR3. The chain links TRBV27 to TRBJ1-1; D is unclear. V gave up 2 bases and J gave up 1 base, with 5 bases separating them. The CDR3 consists of 13 residues. Germline V lookup: CDR1 MNHEY, CDR2 SMNVEV (reference sequence). The CDR3 sequence: CASSLGRNTEAFF. In nucleotides, the CDR3 is TGTGCCAGCAGTTTAGGGAGGAACACTGAAGCTTTCTTT.

The gene calls are TRBV27 and TRBJ1-2; perhaps TRBD1 as D (6 bases). The CDR3 has 13 residues. The germline CDR1 and CDR2 sequences are MNHEY and SMNVEV (reference sequence). Trimming removed 6 bases at V and 1 base at J, with 9 bases between. The DNA of the CDR3 is TGTGCCAGCAGGGACAGCTATAACTATGGCTACACCTTC. This codes for CASRDSYNYGYTF.

The chain has TRBV5-1 and TRBJ1-5, with D unresolved. The V gene's germline CDR1 is SGHRS and CDR2 YFSETQ. Trimming cost V 4 bases and J 0 bases, with 11 bases left between them. The CDR3 is 15 amino acids. The CDR3 reads CASSLDGDSNQPQHF. The CDR3 DNA is TGCGCCAGCAGCCTGGACGGTGATAGCAATCAGCCCCAGCATTTT.

This rearrangement joins TRBV7-8 to TRBJ1-1; D is unresolved. V was clipped by 3 bases and J by 1 base, with 9 bases between them. The CDR3 is made up of 14 amino acids. The germline V gene encodes CDR1 SGHVS and CDR2 FQNEAQ. CDR3 residues: CASSFLRENTEAFF. The CDR3 DNA is TGTGCCAGCAGCTTTTTGAGAGAGAACACTGAAGCTTTCTTT.

This rearrangement joins TRBV5-1 to TRBJ1-2; tentatively, D is TRBD1 (5 bases). The CDR3 totals 14 residues. The ends were cut back, 3 bases at V and 3 bases at J, with 12 bases in the middle. CDR1 SGHRS and CDR2 YFSETQ come from the germline V gene. As DNA, the CDR3 is TGCGCCAGCAGCTGGGACCAAGGTGACTATGGCTACACCTTC. Translated, it gives CASSWDQGDYGYTF.

This clone was seen at least ten times. This chain joins TRBV7-8 and TRBJ2-1; D gene uncertain. This CDR3 is 11 amino acids long. V gave up 6 bases and J gave up 9 bases, with 9 bases separating them. Germline V gives CDR1 SGHVS, CDR2 FQNEAQ. Here the CDR3 DNA reads TGTGCCAGCAGTCCATCCGGTGAGCAGTTCTTC. Amino acids: CASSPSGEQFF.

This chain connects TRBV29-1 to TRBJ2-3; TRBD2 agrees at 9 bases. The CDR3 consists of 14 residues. Germline V gene data show CDR1 as SQVTM and CDR2 as ANQGSEA. Trimming took 4 bases from V and 6 from J; bases not matched to a gene: 8. The CDR3 DNA reads as TGCAGCGTTGGGCCTAGCGGGATTCTTGATACGCAGTATTTT. Encoded protein: CSVGPSGILDTQYF.

The V call is TRBV2, the J call TRBJ2-5; the D gene is possibly TRBD2 (5 bases). Germline V gene sequence: CDR1 SNHLY, CDR2 FYNNEI. This CDR3 is built from 15 residues. V was clipped by 6 bases and J by 1 base, with 15 bases between them. The CDR3 sequence is CASRSHLALQETQYF. The CDR3 bases are TGTGCCAGCAGGAGTCATCTAGCCCTCCAAGAGACCCAGTACTTC.

This clone has more than one count but fewer than ten. The chain uses TRBV7-3 and TRBJ2-5; D gene ambiguous. The V and J ends lost 5 bases and 4 bases respectively, with 17 bases between them. The germline gives CDR1 SGHTA, CDR2 FQGTGA. There are 15 residues in the CDR3. CDR3 sequence (DNA): TGTGCCAGCAGCCCCTGGGGTAGCTTAGGAGAGACCCAGTACTTC. Its translation: CASSPWGSLGETQYF.

The chain uses TRBV19 and TRBJ1-4; D is unresolved. Germline values: CDR1 LNHDA, CDR2 SQIVND (reference sequence). V gave up 3 bases and J gave up 13 bases, with 9 bases separating them. This CDR3 has 11 amino acids. The CDR3 spells CASSMPGGLFF. The CDR3 DNA reads TGTGCCAGTAGTATGCCCGGAGGACTGTTTTTT.

The J gene is TRBJ2-7, the V gene TRBV18; the match to TRBD2 covers 10 bases. The CDR3 spans 16 residues. Germline loops: CDR1 KGHSH, CDR2 LQKENI. V was clipped by 2 bases and J by 7 bases; unmatched bases: 11. For the CDR3, the DNA is TGTGCCAGCTCACCAAGGAAGTCTAGCGGGAGTGAAGAGCAGTACTTC. This codes for CASSPRKSSGSEEQYF.

This clone was seen more than once but under ten times. The gene calls are TRBV7-9 and TRBJ2-1; D is unresolved. CDR1 is SEHNR, CDR2 FQNEAQ, per germline (reference sequence). The V gene lost 2 bases and the J gene lost 0 bases, with 11 bases spanning the gap. This CDR3 spans 16 amino acids. The CDR3 nucleotides read TGTGCCAGCAGCTTAACGGCTTCCGGCTCCTACAATGAGCAGTTCTTC. It encodes CASSLTASGSYNEQFF.

This rearrangement joins TRBV4-3 to TRBJ2-7, with D hard to call. Germline lookup yields CDR1 LGHNA and CDR2 YSLEER. The CDR3 length is 14 residues. V dropped 1 base and J dropped 2 bases, with 9 bases sitting between them. The CDR3 DNA reads TGCGCCAGCAGCCAAGCGAGAGTTACCTACGAGCAGTACTTC. It codes for CASSQARVTYEQYF.

The chain carries TRBV9 and TRBJ2-5, with 9 bases matching TRBD2. With 3 bases clipped from V and 6 bases from J, the junction kept 6 bases outside the gene matches. The CDR3 runs to 14 residues. Germline loops: CDR1 SGDLS, CDR2 YYNGEE. CDR3 nucleotides: TGTGCCAGCAGCGGAGTTAGCGGGAGTCAGACCCAGTACTTC. The encoded protein is CASSGVSGSQTQYF.

This clone came up once. The CDR3 loop reads CSGGRVGETQYF. DNA for the CDR3: TGCAGCGGCGGGAGGGTCGGAGAGACCCAGTACTTC. The chain recombines TRBV29-1 with TRBJ2-5, with 9 bases aligning to TRBD2. In germline, CDR1 is SQVTM, CDR2 ANQGSEA. With V trimmed by 7 bases and J by 4 bases, 4 bases remained unmatched. CDR3 length equals 12 residues.

This chain links TRBV6-1 with TRBJ2-3, with unresolved D. The V gene's germline CDR1 is MNHNS and CDR2 SASEGT. V lost 1 base to trimming and J lost 2 bases, with 7 bases between them. The CDR3 is 14 residues long. The CDR3: CASSEGVHTDTQYF. The CDR3 region has the DNA TGTGCCAGCAGTGAAGGGGTCCACACAGATACGCAGTATTTT.

The CDR3 reads CASSVSGMNTQYF. The CDR3 bases are TGTGCCAGCAGCGTGTCGGGAATGAATACGCAGTATTTT. The chain combines TRBV9 with TRBJ2-3; possibly TRBD2 for D (5 bases). This CDR3 has 13 amino acids. The germline V gene encodes CDR1 SGDLS and CDR2 YYNGEE. Trimming cost V 2 bases and J 7 bases, with 11 bases left between them.

The rearrangement links TRBV5-1 to TRBJ2-7; 9 bases are a match to TRBD1. Germline CDR1 is SGHRS and CDR2 is YFSETQ. This CDR3 is built from 16 residues. Germline trimming cut 0 bases from V and 5 bases from J; bases unmatched to any gene: 9. The CDR3 DNA follows: TGCGCCAGCAGCTTGGGGTGGGACAGGGTTTTTCACGAGCAGTACTTC. It translates to CASSLGWDRVFHEQYF.

The chain has TRBV10-3 and TRBJ2-1; 7 nucleotides align to TRBD2. The V and J ends lost 3 bases and 7 bases, in that order; junction bases with no gene match: 9. CDR3 length equals 15 residues. Germline values: CDR1 ENHRY, CDR2 SYGVKD. CDR3 DNA: TGTGCCATCAGTGAATGGGGGGAGGGGCCGAATGAGCAGTTCTTC. Translation gives CAISEWGEGPNEQFF.